This T cell receptor (beta chain) was observed in a study of T-cell reconstitution after alpha-beta-depleted transplantation in children (dated by TCRdb to 2015 to 2016). For the study in its entirety: Using TCR repertoire profiling, the study followed T-cell immune reconstitution in a quantitative way in children after TCRalphabeta/CD19-depleted allogeneic hematopoietic cell transplantation. Results the study describes overall, beyond this receptor: Over the following months the frequencies of hyperexpanded clones went down, and after one year T-cell counts and TCRbeta diversity were mostly credited to newly produced T cells. The high TCRbeta diversity at day 60 in some patients was ascribed to recipient T cells and intrathymic progenitors that had survived conditioning. The apparently early recovery of alphabetaT-cell counts about two months after transplant reportedly depended on only several hundred rapidly expanded clones that came from non-depleted graft cells.

As for this clonotype: This clone's antigen is unknown. One base away there is no much larger clone; base qualities are not given.

The CDR3, from cysteine to phenylalanine, totals 18 residues. The retained sequence is limited to the CDR3, 54 bases, with the frame set at the first base. The germline V gene yields SGHAT for CDR1 and FQNNGV for CDR2. The V and J ends are trimmed by 5 bases and 10 bases, leaving 30 bases between them. The library came from PCR. Sequencing was performed on an Illumina HiSeq 2500. TCR libraries were prepared with molecular barcoding, using unique molecular identifiers to normalize TCRbeta repertoire quantification. TCRdb cleaned the public reads at Q25 with fastp, built clones with MiXCR and kept in-frame beta chains. Each entry is one CDR3 protein sequence, shown with its most common DNA and genes. The sample table shows hundreds of thousands of distinct CDR3 sequences, and about 12% are seen once. The leading ten clones occupy 0.75% to 0.85% of the sample. Reading the label with the study, this specimen's treatment or condition is: allogeneic hematopoietic cell transplantation with graft depleted of TCRalphabeta T cells and CD19 B cells. The transplant recipients were children given TCRalphabeta/CD19-depleted allogeneic hematopoietic cell grafts.

Here the chain combines TRBV11-2 and TRBJ2-1; TRBD2 is perhaps the D gene, given 5 matching bases. This material consisted of PBMCs, taken before TCRalphabeta/CD19-depleted stem cell transplant. The receptor's source is a girl aged 2 to 10 with congenital amegakaryocytic thrombocytopenia, due to receive a stem cell transplant. The nucleotide sequence reads TGTGCCAGCAGCCCCACCGGGATCCGGATTCTAAGCTTCGTGGAGCAGTTCTTC. Translation gives CASSPTGIRILSFVEQFF. The variable domain in full, with residues beyond the CDR3 obtained from the reference TRBV11-2 and TRBJ2-1 genes, is EAGVAQSPRYKIIEKRQSVAFWCNPISGHATLYWYQQILGQGPKLLIQFQNNGVVDDSQLPKDRFSAERLKGVDSTLKIQPAKLEDSAVYLCASSPTGIRILSFVEQFFGPGTRLTVL.